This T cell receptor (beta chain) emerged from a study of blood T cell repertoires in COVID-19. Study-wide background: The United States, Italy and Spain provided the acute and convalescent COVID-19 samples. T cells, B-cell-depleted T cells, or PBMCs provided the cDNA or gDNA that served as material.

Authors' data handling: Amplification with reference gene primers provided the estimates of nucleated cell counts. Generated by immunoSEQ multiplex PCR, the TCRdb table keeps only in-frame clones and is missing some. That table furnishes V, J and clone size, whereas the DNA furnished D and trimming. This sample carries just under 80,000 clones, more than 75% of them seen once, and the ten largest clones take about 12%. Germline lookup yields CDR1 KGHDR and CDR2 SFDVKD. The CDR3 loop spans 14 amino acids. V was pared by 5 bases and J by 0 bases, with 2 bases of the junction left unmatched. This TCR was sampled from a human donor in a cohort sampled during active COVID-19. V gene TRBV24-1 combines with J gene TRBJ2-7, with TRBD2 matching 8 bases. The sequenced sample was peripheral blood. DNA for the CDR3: TGTGCCACCAGTGTTAGCGGGACCTCCTACGAGCAGTACTTC. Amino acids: CATSVSGTSYEQYF.